These 23 T cell receptor beta chains came from one sample sequenced in a study of spatial heterogeneity in lung cancer. A single record per CDR3 protein comes from TCRdb applying MiXCR to the 5' RACE reads. The repertoire holds tens of thousands of distinct CDR3 sequences, approximately 8.9% seen once, with 6.9% in the top ten. Noted time point: sample taken at primary tumor resection. Whole RNA obtained from tumor, nontumor lung or frozen PBMC underwent sequencing without sorting. The material sequenced was PBMCs, taken at surgery. All receptors come from a male donor with early-stage non-small cell lung cancer.

This clonotype was found many times. The rearrangement links TRBV4-1 to TRBJ1-1, with 12 bases matching TRBD1. J was trimmed by 1 base and V by 3 bases; bases with no gene match: 0. This CDR3 spans 15 amino acids. Germline V gene data show CDR1 as MGHRA and CDR2 as YSYEKL. The DNA for the CDR3 is TGCGCCAGCAGCCAGGGACAGGGGGCGAACACTGAAGCTTTCTTT. As protein: CASSQGQGANTEAFF.

The chain joins TRBV25-1 to TRBJ1-2, with D unresolved. This CDR3 contains 14 residues. V dropped 3 bases and J dropped 4 bases, with 12 bases sitting between them. CDR1 and CDR2 (germline): MGHDK, SYGVNS. CDR3 sequence: CASSDPRQSYGYTF. The DNA of the CDR3 is TGTGCCAGCAGTGATCCTCGACAATCCTATGGCTACACCTTC.

The chain employs TRBV29-1 and TRBJ2-3, with D unclear. The germline V and J ends were trimmed by 5 bases and 6 bases, with 21 bases remaining between them. CDR1 and CDR2 (germline): SQVTM, ANQGSEA. CDR3 length: 15 residues. CDR3 bases: TGCAGCGTTACCCAAGCTGGCTTTCGCTATGATACGCAGTATTTT. Translating it yields CSVTQAGFRYDTQYF.

Here the CDR3 DNA reads TGTGCCATCAGTGAGTCGGGGGAACCGGACACTGAAGCTTTCTTT. Translation gives CAISESGEPDTEAFF. The chain uses TRBV10-3 and TRBJ1-1; D is perhaps TRBD1 (5 bases). Trimming stripped 0 bases from V and 3 bases from J, with 11 bases between. This CDR3 region has 15 residues. Germline CDR1 and CDR2: ENHRY and SYGVKD.

This clonotype was seen a few times. The chain recombines TRBV5-1 with TRBJ1-1; 7 bases are shared with TRBD1. Germline V gives CDR1 SGHRS, CDR2 YFSETQ. The CDR3 sequence is 13 residues long. V trimming: 4 bases; J trimming: 4 bases; junction bases outside the gene matches: 4. CDR3 region: CASSQGGSTEAFF. CDR3 coding DNA: TGCGCCAGCAGCCAGGGGGGAAGCACTGAAGCTTTCTTT.

The chain is built from TRBV7-4 and TRBJ2-7; 14 nucleotides line up with TRBD2. Germline V gives CDR1 SGHVT, CDR2 SQSDAQ. This CDR3 has 15 amino acids. V was clipped by 5 bases and J by 5 bases; unmatched bases: 5. Here the CDR3 reads CASSPGLAGVHEQYF. In DNA form, the CDR3 reads TGTGCCAGCAGCCCGGGACTAGCGGGAGTCCACGAGCAGTACTTC.

This clonotype was counted many times. The chain couples TRBV7-2 to TRBJ2-1; 9 bases align to TRBD2. The V gene's germline CDR1 is SGHTA and CDR2 FQGNSA. The V gene end was trimmed by 0 bases and the J gene end by 1 base; junction bases not matched to a gene: 10. The CDR3 spans 19 residues. The CDR3 DNA sequence: TGTGCCAGCAGCTTAGCGAGTCAGACTAGCGGAGTGTCCTACAATGAGCAGTTCTTC. Translated: CASSLASQTSGVSYNEQFF.

This clonotype was found many times. V is TRBV29-1 and J is TRBJ2-3; no clear D. This CDR3 spans 13 amino acids. Trimming shortened V by 0 bases and J by 4 bases, and 8 bases separated the two germline ends. Germline V gene lookup returns CDR1 SQVTM and CDR2 ANQGSEA. The CDR3 nucleotides are TGCAGCGTTGAAGAAGTCCAGGCAGATACGCAGTATTTT. Its translation is CSVEEVQADTQYF.

Ten or more counts support this clonotype. This chain links TRBV5-1 with TRBJ1-1; a possible D gene is TRBD1 (5 bases). Germline values: CDR1 SGHRS, CDR2 YFSETQ. V shed 2 bases and J shed 1 base, with 6 bases lying between them. This CDR3 is 13 amino acids long. CDR3 bases: TGCGCCAGCAGCTTACAGGAGAACACTGAAGCTTTCTTT. It specifies CASSLQENTEAFF.

This clonotype occurred many times. V is TRBV28 and J is TRBJ2-5; TRBD2 agrees at 10 bases. The length of the CDR3 is 16 residues. The junction had 7 bases not matched to a gene; V was cut back by 5 bases and J by 1 base. Germline values: CDR1 MDHEN, CDR2 SYDVKM. CDR3 DNA sequence: TGTGCCAGCAGTACCCTGGGACTAGCGATCCAAGAGACCCAGTACTTC. Amino acid sequence: CASSTLGLAIQETQYF.

This clonotype was seen more than once but under ten times. The chain uses TRBV6-2 or TRBV6-3 and TRBJ2-1; D is perhaps TRBD1 or TRBD2 (5 bases each). The germline V and J ends were trimmed by 6 bases and 7 bases, with 22 bases remaining between them. The CDR3 consists of 16 residues. The germline V gene has CDR1 MNHEY and CDR2 SVGEGT. CDR3 amino acids: CASRQGRTFLWNEQFF. In nucleotides, the CDR3 is TGTGCCAGCAGGCAGGGACGGACCTTTTTATGGAATGAGCAGTTCTTC.

The rearrangement uses TRBV7-9 and TRBJ1-6; 7 bases fit TRBD1. V lost 3 bases and J lost 7; bases outside the gene matches: 6. Germline V gene sequence: CDR1 SEHNR, CDR2 FQNEAQ (reference sequence). This CDR3 is 15 amino acids long. CDR3 sequence reads: CASSLATGANSPLHF. The CDR3 DNA sequence: TGTGCCAGCAGCTTGGCTACAGGGGCCAATTCACCCCTCCACTTT. Full variable domain (rest looked up from reference TRBV7-9 and TRBJ1-6): DTGVSQNPRHKITKRGQNVTFRCDPISEHNRLYWYRQTLGQGPEFLTYFQNEAQLEKSRLLSDRFSAERPKGSFSTLEIQRTEQGDSAMYLCASSLATGANSPLHFGNGTRLTVT.

The chain combines TRBV5-1 with TRBJ2-7, with a possible D match to TRBD1 (5 bases). Germline V gives CDR1 SGHRS, CDR2 YFSETQ. The CDR3 totals 13 residues. The V gene lost 2 bases and the J gene lost 6 bases, with 12 bases spanning the gap. CDR3 sequence (DNA): TGCGCCAGCAGCTTCCCTCAGGGCGGCGAGCAGTACTTC. It encodes CASSFPQGGEQYF.

This clonotype has a count of ten or more. The chain joins TRBV27 to TRBJ2-5, with 10 positions matching TRBD1. CDR3 length: 17 residues. Germline loops: CDR1 MNHEY, CDR2 SMNVEV (reference sequence). V gave up 4 bases and J gave up 4 bases; unmatched junction bases: 12. The DNA of the CDR3 is TGTGCCAGCAGTTCGACAGGGGGCGCGGGGCAGCGAGAGACCCAGTACTTC. The encoded protein is CASSSTGGAGQRETQYF.

This clonotype has a count of ten or more. J is TRBJ2-5 and V is TRBV7-7; D may correspond to TRBD1 or TRBD2 (5 bases each). The ends were cut back, 3 bases at V and 7 bases at J, with 12 bases in the middle. The CDR3 length is 13 residues. Germline V gives CDR1 SSHAT, CDR2 FNYEAQ (reference sequence). The CDR3 region is CASSFGTGATQYF. CDR3 in DNA: TGTGCCAGCAGCTTCGGGACCGGGGCGACCCAGTACTTC.

This clonotype was observed a few times. The rearrangement uses TRBV6-2 or TRBV6-3 and TRBJ2-1; D remains unclear. CDR1 MNHEY and CDR2 SVGEGT come from the germline V gene. Trimming removed 6 bases at V and 5 bases at J, with 11 bases between. The CDR3 sequence is 13 residues long. The CDR3: CASREVGDNEQFF. Here the CDR3 DNA reads TGTGCCAGCAGAGAGGTGGGTGACAATGAGCAGTTCTTC.

The rearrangement links TRBV6-2 or TRBV6-3 to TRBJ2-3; TRBD1 matches 8 bases. The V and J ends lost 3 bases and 4 bases, in that order; junction bases with no gene match: 9. Germline CDR1 MNHEY, CDR2 SVGEGT. The CDR3 is 16 amino acids. Here the CDR3 reads CASSYSDRGRSDTQYF. In DNA, the CDR3 is TGTGCCAGCAGTTATTCCGACAGGGGAAGGTCAGATACGCAGTATTTT.

The chain carries TRBV20-1 and TRBJ2-3, with 8 bases that match TRBD2. The CDR3 is 15 amino acids. V trimming: 3 bases; J trimming: 1 base; junction bases outside the gene matches: 6. Germline-derived CDR1 and CDR2 are DFQATT and SNEGSKA (reference sequence). The CDR3 nucleotides are TGCAGTGCTAGGCCGCGGGAGGACCGCACAGATACGCAGTATTTT. Its protein is CSARPREDRTDTQYF.

There are a few counts of this clonotype. This sequence joins TRBV15 and TRBJ1-2; 9 nucleotides agree with TRBD1. The CDR3 covers 14 residues. Germline assignment: CDR1 LNHNV and CDR2 YYDKDF (reference sequence). The V segment lost 3 bases and the J segment 3 bases; nucleotides outside the gene matches: 2. The CDR3 nucleotides read TGTGCCACCAGCAGGGGACAGGGCTACTATGGCTACACCTTC. Its translation: CATSRGQGYYGYTF.

This rearrangement joins TRBV6-2 or TRBV6-3 to TRBJ2-1, with no clear D. Germline-derived CDR1 and CDR2 are MNHEY and SVGEGT. The CDR3 extends over 11 amino acids. The V end was cut by 3 bases, the J end by 6 bases, with 3 bases between. This chain's CDR3 is CASSYLNEQFF. CDR3 coding DNA: TGTGCCAGCAGTTATCTCAATGAGCAGTTCTTC.

There are many counts of this clonotype. J is TRBJ2-5 and V is TRBV5-1, with a possible D match to TRBD2 (6 bases). Germline V gives CDR1 SGHRS, CDR2 YFSETQ. The CDR3 has 14 amino acids. V lost 4 bases and J lost 1, with 11 bases in between. CDR3 sequence reads: CASSIRDFQETQYF. The CDR3 coding sequence is TGCGCCAGCAGCATCCGGGACTTCCAAGAGACCCAGTACTTC.

Note on this clonotype: One end of the junction is discordant with germline, which a read error may explain. The gene calls are TRBV28 and TRBJ1-6; TRBD1 matches 8 bases. The CDR3 covers 16 residues. Germline loops: CDR1 MDHEN, CDR2 SYDVKM. In DNA form, the CDR3 reads TGTGTCAGCAGTCCCTGGACAGGGACCTATAATTCACCCCTCCACTTT. Its protein product is CVSSPWTGTYNSPLHF.

The chain joins TRBV6-2 or TRBV6-3 to TRBJ2-1; D remains ambiguous. V lost 2 bases, J lost 4 bases, and 3 bases lay in between. CDR3 length equals 12 residues. Germline V gives CDR1 MNHEY, CDR2 SVGEGT. CDR3 amino acids: CASSYLYNEQFF. CDR3 bases: TGTGCCAGCAGTTACCTGTACAATGAGCAGTTCTTC.